This TCR beta chain was sequenced for a study of T cell responses to AZD1222 COVID-19 vaccine. Study-level findings and limits: After the peak T cell response, and only then, were repertoires sampled.

This CDR3 region has 13 residues. The germline V gene encodes CDR1 SEHNR and CDR2 FQNEAQ (reference sequence). V was cut by 1 base and J by 6 bases, with 9 bases left in between. Some clones are missing from TCRdb's copy, which holds only in-frame ones; the method was immunoSEQ multiplex PCR. Counted here are under 120,000 clones, about 93% occurring once; the ten biggest clones make up more than 2%. With respect to this clone: Its antigen is unknown.

The J gene is TRBJ1-1, the V gene TRBV7-9; D gene unclear. This sample comprised peripheral blood, obtained on day 0 of AZD1222 vaccination. This receptor was taken from an adult in good health. The CDR3 region is CASSLGEKSEAFF. CDR3 coding DNA: TGTGCCAGCAGCTTAGGGGAGAAATCTGAAGCTTTCTTT.